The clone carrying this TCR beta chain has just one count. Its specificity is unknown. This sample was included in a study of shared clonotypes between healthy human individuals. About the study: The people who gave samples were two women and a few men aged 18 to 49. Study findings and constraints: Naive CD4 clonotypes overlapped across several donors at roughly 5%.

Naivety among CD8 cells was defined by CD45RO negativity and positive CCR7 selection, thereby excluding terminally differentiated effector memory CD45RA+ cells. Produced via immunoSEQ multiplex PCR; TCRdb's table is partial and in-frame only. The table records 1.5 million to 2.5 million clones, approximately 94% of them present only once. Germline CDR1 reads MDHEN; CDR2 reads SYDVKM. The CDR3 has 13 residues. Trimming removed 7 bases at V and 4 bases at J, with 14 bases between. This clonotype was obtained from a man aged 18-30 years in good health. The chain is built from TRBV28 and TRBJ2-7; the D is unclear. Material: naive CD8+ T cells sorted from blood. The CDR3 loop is CASTPLGVYEQYF. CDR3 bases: TGTGCCAGCACCCCCCTGGGTGTGTACGAGCAGTACTTC.